These 23 T cell receptor beta chains were sequenced from one sample in a study of Ad26.COV2.S vaccination and SARS-CoV-2 variants. Treatment here: approximately 18 received Ad26.COV2.S at low or high dose, single or two shots; several received placebo; per-sample allocation not given. Material that was analyzed had been drawn on day 63 after the first vaccine or placebo injection. Libraries were prepared by immunoSEQ multiplex PCR; TCRdb keeps only in-frame clonotypes and omits some of them. The data contain 320,000 or so clones, roughly 90% of them singletons. Sequencing used peripheral blood, obtained in a trial of Ad26.COV2.S vaccine versus placebo. The receptors here all came from a person aged 18-60 years who received the Ad26.COV2.S COVID-19 vaccine or a placebo.

The genes are TRBV5-4 and TRBJ1-2, with D possibly TRBD1 on 5 matching bases. This CDR3 spans 15 amino acids. CDR1 SGHNT and CDR2 YYREEE come from the germline V gene (reference sequence). Trimming pared 4 bases from V and 0 bases from J, leaving 13 bases between. The CDR3 is CASSKPGLTNYGYTF. The CDR3 DNA follows: TGTGCCAGCAGCAAGCCGGGACTAACTAACTATGGCTACACCTTC.

The chain uses TRBV5-1 and TRBJ2-1; no clear D gene. V was clipped by 0 bases and J by 5 bases, with 12 bases between them. Germline V lookup: CDR1 SGHRS, CDR2 YFSETQ. This CDR3 has 15 residues. The CDR3 loop reads CASSLVPDKNNEQFF. CDR3 in DNA: TGCGCCAGCAGCTTGGTTCCCGACAAAAACAATGAGCAGTTCTTC.

There are a few counts of this clone. The sample holds other DNA sequences that translate to the same CDR3. The V and J genes are TRBV19 and TRBJ1-6; no clear D. Germline CDR1 is LNHDA and CDR2 is SQIVND (reference sequence). The V and J ends lost 7 bases and 0 bases respectively, with 7 bases between them. CDR3 length equals 14 residues. The CDR3: CASTQSSYNSPLHF. The CDR3 DNA is TGTGCCAGTACCCAGAGCTCCTATAATTCACCCCTCCACTTT.

The J gene is TRBJ1-1, the V gene TRBV7-9, with D possibly matching TRBD1 (5 bases). Germline values: CDR1 SEHNR, CDR2 FQNEAQ (reference sequence). V lost 6 bases and J 3 bases, leaving 14 bases between the germline ends. The CDR3 is 14 amino acids. The chain's CDR3 is CASRDGTRDTEAFF. The CDR3 DNA is TGTGCCAGCAGGGACGGGACCCGGGACACTGAAGCTTTCTTT.

The chain has TRBV28 and TRBJ2-3; 11 nucleotides match TRBD2. The CDR3 runs 16 residues. Germline lookup yields CDR1 MDHEN and CDR2 SYDVKM. The V gene end was trimmed by 5 bases and the J gene end by 3 bases; junction bases not matched to a gene: 7. The CDR3: CASSHLTSGTTDTQYF. The CDR3 bases are TGTGCCAGCAGTCACCTGACTAGCGGGACTACAGATACGCAGTATTTT. The entire variable domain, with the rest obtained from reference TRBV28 and TRBJ2-3, is as follows: DVKVTQSSRYLVKRTGEKVFLECVQDMDHENMFWYRQDPGLGLRLIYFSYDVKMKEKGDIPEGYSVSREKKERFSLILESASTNQTSMYLCASSHLTSGTTDTQYFGPGTRLTVL.

The chain carries TRBV5-1 and TRBJ2-7; a weak D match, TRBD2 (6 bases). CDR3 size: 14 residues. V gave up 0 bases and J gave up 7 bases, with 14 bases separating them. The germline V gene has CDR1 SGHRS and CDR2 YFSETQ. The CDR3 coding sequence is TGCGCCAGCAGCTTGGACCGGGGGATGGGAGAGCAGTACTTC. Its protein is CASSLDRGMGEQYF.

V and J are TRBV23-1 and TRBJ2-5; tentatively, D is TRBD1 (8 bases). TRBV23-1 falls under the ORF class, with uncertain function. The CDR3 is 19 residues long. V was clipped by 0 bases and J by 9 bases, with 29 bases between them. As DNA, the CDR3 is TGCGCCAGCAGTCAATCTCCGGGACAGGTCCCCCATGGGGGGAGGGCCCAGTACTTC. Translation gives CASSQSPGQVPHGGRAQYF.

The chain has TRBV7-9 and TRBJ1-1, with TRBD1 matching over 7 bases. Germline trimming cut 7 bases from V and 0 bases from J; bases unmatched to any gene: 5. CDR3 length equals 14 residues. Germline V CDR1 and CDR2: SEHNR, FQNEAQ (reference sequence). The CDR3 DNA is TGTGCCAGCATCACGGGGACAGTGAACACTGAAGCTTTCTTT. It encodes CASITGTVNTEAFF.

V usage is TRBV7-3 and J usage is TRBJ1-3, with TRBD1 matching 8 bases. This CDR3 has 16 amino acids. With V trimmed by 1 base and J by 8 bases, 10 bases remained unmatched. Germline CDR1 SGHTA, CDR2 FQGTGA. For the CDR3, the DNA is TGTGCCAGCAGCTTAATGCGGCAGGGGGCCGGGGACACCATATATTTT. Its translation is CASSLMRQGAGDTIYF.

The chain links TRBV29-1 to TRBJ1-2; no firm D call. The CDR3 is 14 residues long. V lost 2 bases to trimming and J lost 5 bases, with 15 bases between them. CDR1 and CDR2 (germline): SQVTM, ANQGSEA. For the CDR3, the DNA is TGCAGCGTTGAATCAAAGCCTCTGGGGTATGGCTACACCTTC. Amino acid sequence: CSVESKPLGYGYTF.

This clone was counted once. This chain connects TRBV9 to TRBJ2-2, with 10 bases lining up with TRBD2. Trimming cost V 0 bases and J 1 base; bases outside gene matches: 0. This CDR3 has 16 amino acids. Germline V gene sequence: CDR1 SGDLS, CDR2 YYNGEE. The chain's CDR3 is CASSVVAGGNTGELFF. Written as DNA, the CDR3 is TGTGCCAGCAGCGTAGTAGCGGGGGGGAACACCGGGGAGCTGTTTTTT.

The chain joins TRBV18 to TRBJ1-1; no clear D. The CDR3 consists of 14 residues. Germline V lookup: CDR1 KGHSH, CDR2 LQKENI. Trimming took 3 bases from V and 1 from J, leaving 9 bases between them. Written as DNA, the CDR3 is TGTGCCAGCTCACCTGGGTGGGGGAACACTGAAGCTTTCTTT. Translation: CASSPGWGNTEAFF.

V is TRBV25-1 and J is TRBJ1-1; D is uncertain. Germline CDR1 is MGHDK and CDR2 is SYGVNS. CDR3 length: 12 amino acids. Trimming took off 7 bases at V and 11 bases at J, with 17 bases between the two ends. CDR3 region: CASTGQTRRAFF. The DNA for the CDR3 is TGTGCCAGCACCGGTCAGACCCGTCGGGCTTTCTTT. Supplemented by reference TRBV25-1 and TRBJ1-1, the full variable domain reads EADIYQTPRYLVIGTGKKITLECSQTMGHDKMYWYQQDPGMELHLIHYSYGVNSTEKGDLSSESTVSRIRTEHFPLTLESARPSHTSQYLCASTGQTRRAFFGQGTRLTVV.

This chain uses TRBV15 with TRBJ2-3; 7 bases fit TRBD2. V lost 1 base, J lost 6 bases, and 13 bases stayed unmatched. CDR3 length: 17 amino acids. From germline, CDR1 is LNHNV and CDR2 YYDKDF (reference sequence). The CDR3 DNA reads TGTGCCACCAGCAGAGGACCCAGCGGGATTAGAGCGGATACGCAGTATTTT. This codes for CATSRGPSGIRADTQYF.

V usage is TRBV7-2 and J usage is TRBJ1-6, with 9 bases lining up with TRBD1. J lost 9 bases, V lost 5 bases, and 11 bases had no gene match. Germline V gene lookup returns CDR1 SGHTA and CDR2 FQGNSA. The length of the CDR3 is 16 residues. CDR3 DNA sequence: TGTGCCAGCAGCCCCACAGGGGGCGGGCCGGGTTCACCCCTCCACTTT. As protein: CASSPTGGGPGSPLHF.

The chain employs TRBV11-2 and TRBJ1-2; D might be TRBD1 (6 bases). The CDR3 extends over 11 amino acids. Germline lookup yields CDR1 SGHAT and CDR2 FQNNGV. Trimming took off 5 bases at V and 8 bases at J, with 9 bases between the two ends. Here the CDR3 reads CASSLTGGYTF. The CDR3 DNA is TGTGCCAGCAGCCTTACAGGGGGCTACACCTTC.

The genes are TRBV7-9 and TRBJ2-1; TRBD2 matches 15 bases. CDR1 and CDR2 (germline): SEHNR, FQNEAQ (reference sequence). V dropped 1 base and J dropped 8; count of bases not matched to a gene: 9. This CDR3 region has 18 residues. The CDR3 nucleotides are TGTGCCAGCAGCTTAGGGCCGGGACTAGCGGGAGGTCTGGATGAGCAGTTCTTC. The encoded protein is CASSLGPGLAGGLDEQFF. Variable domain in full (rest from reference TRBV7-9 and TRBJ2-1): DTGVSQNPRHKITKRGQNVTFRCDPISEHNRLYWYRQTLGQGPEFLTYFQNEAQLEKSRLLSDRFSAERPKGSFSTLEIQRTEQGDSAMYLCASSLGPGLAGGLDEQFFGPGTRLTVL.

In this sample, this clone turned up once. The chain combines TRBV19 with TRBJ1-2, with D possibly matching TRBD1 (6 bases). Trimming removed 5 bases from V and 2 bases from J, with 15 bases in between. The germline V gene has CDR1 LNHDA and CDR2 SQIVND (reference sequence). The CDR3 has 15 residues. The CDR3 DNA reads as TGTGCCAGTAGTCTTAGGGGGGTCGGCAACTATGGCTACACCTTC. Amino acid sequence: CASSLRGVGNYGYTF. The entire variable domain, with the rest obtained from reference TRBV19 and TRBJ1-2, is as follows: DGGITQSPKYLFRKEGQNVTLSCEQNLNHDAMYWYRQDPGQGLRLIYYSQIVNDFQKGDIAEGYSVSREKKESFPLTVTSAQKNPTAFYLCASSLRGVGNYGYTFGSGTRLTVV.

This clone is a singleton in its sample. This chain joins TRBV5-4 and TRBJ1-1; D is uncertain. V gave up 0 bases and J gave up 7 bases, with 10 bases separating them. The CDR3 length is 13 residues. The germline V gene has CDR1 SGHNT and CDR2 YYREEE (reference sequence). The CDR3 is CASSLAGLGEAFF. In DNA form, the CDR3 reads TGTGCCAGCAGCTTGGCGGGGTTAGGTGAAGCTTTCTTT.

J is TRBJ2-5 and V is TRBV9; D is unresolved. Germline V gene lookup returns CDR1 SGDLS and CDR2 YYNGEE. The CDR3 extends over 16 amino acids. Trimming stripped 0 bases from V and 2 bases from J, with 14 bases between. CDR3 DNA sequence: TGTGCCAGCAGCGTAGGGCTTAGTAGCCTACAAGAGACCCAGTACTTC. Encoded protein: CASSVGLSSLQETQYF.

The chain is built from TRBV12-5 and TRBJ2-1; the match to TRBD1 covers 10 bases. V lost 5 bases, J lost 7 bases, and 8 bases stayed unmatched. This CDR3 region has 15 residues. CDR1 is LGHNT and CDR2 is FRNRAP in the germline V gene. In DNA form, the CDR3 reads TGTGCTAGTGGTCCCGGACAGGGGGAGGTGAATGAGCAGTTCTTC. Translating gives CASGPGQGEVNEQFF. Combining the CDR3 with reference TRBV12-5 and TRBJ2-1 gives the whole variable domain DARVTQTPRHKVTEMGQEVTMRCQPILGHNTVFWYRQTMMQGLELLAYFRNRAPLDDSGMPKDRFSAEMPDATLATLKIQPSEPRDSAVYFCASGPGQGEVNEQFFGPGTRLTVL.

The V call is TRBV6-2 or TRBV6-3, the J call TRBJ2-7, with TRBD2 matching 9 bases. Germline-derived CDR1 and CDR2 are MNHEY and SVGEGT. The CDR3 contains 15 residues. The J segment lost 6 bases and the V segment lost 6 bases, leaving 12 bases of the junction unmatched. The DNA of the CDR3 is TGTGCCAGCAGCCCACTAGCGGGCCCGAGTTTCGAGCAGTACGTC. It is translated as CASSPLAGPSFEQYV.

This rearrangement joins TRBV3-1 (or the pseudogene TRBV3-2) to TRBJ2-1; D is unclear. Between the trimmed V and J ends, which lost 7 bases and 7 bases, there was a span of 17 bases. The CDR3 totals 14 residues. Per the germline V gene, CDR1 is LGHDT and CDR2 is YNNKEL (reference sequence). The CDR3 reads CASTHSLDRNEQFF. Written as DNA, the CDR3 is TGTGCCAGCACCCACAGTCTAGACCGAAATGAGCAGTTCTTC.